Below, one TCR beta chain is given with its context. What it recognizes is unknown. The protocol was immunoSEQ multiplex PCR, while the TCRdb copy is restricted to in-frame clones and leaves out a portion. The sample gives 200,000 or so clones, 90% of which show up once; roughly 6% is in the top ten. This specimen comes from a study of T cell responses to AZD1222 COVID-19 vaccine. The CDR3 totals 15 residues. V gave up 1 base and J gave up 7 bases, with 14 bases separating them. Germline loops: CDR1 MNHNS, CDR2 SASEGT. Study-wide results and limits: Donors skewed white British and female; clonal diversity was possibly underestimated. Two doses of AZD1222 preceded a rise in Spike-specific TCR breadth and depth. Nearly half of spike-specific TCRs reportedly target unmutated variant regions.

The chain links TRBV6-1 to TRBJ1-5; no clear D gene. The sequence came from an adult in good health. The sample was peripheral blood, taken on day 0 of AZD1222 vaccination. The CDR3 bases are TGTGCCAGCAGTGAAGGAGGTAGGGAATACCAGCCCCAGCATTTT. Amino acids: CASSEGGREYQPQHF.